A selection of T cell receptor beta chains follows, all from one sample in a study of identical twins. TCRdb reanalysed the 5' RACE reads using MiXCR and keeps one entry per CDR3 protein. The sample records around 250,000 distinct CDR3 sequences, about 8.5% being singletons. These data were also reused for a study on yellow fever vaccine responses in identical twins.

Material: CD8+ T cells sorted from blood. These receptors all stem from a young woman in good health. Both conserved end residues are part of each CDR3. D genes are given only for firm matches. Size is omitted from some rows. Given values are once, few, many or a class for expanded clones.

CDR3	DNA	size	V	D	J
CASSYSGEYGELFF	TGTGCCAGCAGTTATTCGGGGGAGTACGGGGAGCTGTTTTTT	many	TRBV27	-	TRBJ2-2
CASWGTASYNEQFF	TGTGCCAGTTGGGGGACAGCCTCCTACAATGAGCAGTTCTTC	many	TRBV5-6	TRBD1	TRBJ2-1
CASSPWTNEAFF	TGTGCCAGCAGCCCGTGGACAAATGAAGCTTTCTTT	-	TRBV5-5	-	TRBJ1-1
CASGTGTGNGPPYEQYF	TGTGCCAGCGGTACCGGGACAGGGAATGGGCCTCCCTACGAGCAGTACTTC	-	TRBV5-5	TRBD1	TRBJ2-7
CASSFVGDGANVLTF	TGTGCCAGCAGTTTCGTAGGTGATGGGGCCAACGTCCTGACTTTC	-	TRBV27	-	TRBJ2-6
CASSSWSTGANVLTF	TGCGCCAGCAGCTCTTGGAGCACTGGGGCCAACGTCCTGACTTTC	many	TRBV5-1	-	TRBJ2-6
CASSPPFQRETQYF	TGTGCCAGCAGCCCCCCGTTTCAAAGGGAGACCCAGTACTTC	-	TRBV12-3/TRBV12-4	-	TRBJ2-5
CSVTGTTLNEQFF	TGCAGCGTAACCGGGACTACCCTCAATGAGCAGTTCTTC	many	TRBV29-1	TRBD2	TRBJ2-1
CASSYDYNEQFF	TGCGCCAGCAGCTACGATTACAATGAGCAGTTCTTC	many	TRBV5-1	-	TRBJ2-1
CASSFLAGTQETQYF	TGTGCCAGCAGCTTTTTAGCGGGGACCCAAGAGACCCAGTACTTC	-	TRBV7-8	TRBD2	TRBJ2-5
CASSAGSAGPDTEAFF	TGTGCCAGCAGCGCAGGGAGCGCGGGACCAGACACTGAAGCTTTCTTT	-	TRBV9	-	TRBJ1-1
CSVVIPNTYEQYF	TGCAGCGTTGTTATTCCTAATACCTACGAGCAGTACTTC	many	TRBV29-1	-	TRBJ2-7
CASGQTAGSRDGYTF	TGTGCCAGCGGCCAAACGGCCGGCTCTAGGGATGGCTACACCTTC	few	TRBV3-1	-	TRBJ1-2
CASSVGPPVVTQYF	TGTGCCAGCAGCGTAGGTCCCCCTGTGGTGACCCAGTACTTC	many	TRBV9	-	TRBJ2-5
CSARDNQRDYNEQFF	TGCAGTGCTAGAGATAACCAGCGGGACTACAATGAGCAGTTCTTC	-	TRBV20-1	TRBD2	TRBJ2-1
CASSGRGGQNEQFF	TGTGCCAGCAGTGGTCGGGGGGGCCAGAATGAGCAGTTCTTC	few	TRBV28	TRBD2	TRBJ2-1
CVSSSQGAGTDNEQFF	TGTGTCAGCAGCTCCCAGGGGGCGGGGACTGATAATGAGCAGTTCTTC	-	TRBV7-9	TRBD1	TRBJ2-1
CASSDSSWTEAFF	TGTGCCAGCAGTGACTCGAGTTGGACTGAAGCTTTCTTT	-	TRBV6-4	-	TRBJ1-1
CATSRVLGGTASEQFF	TGTGCCACCAGCAGAGTCTTGGGTGGAACCGCTTCTGAGCAGTTCTTC	few	TRBV15	-	TRBJ2-1
CASSSAGTLGGYTF	TGTGCCAGCAGCTCCGCCGGGACCCTAGGGGGCTACACCTTC	-	TRBV11-1	-	TRBJ1-2
CASSSGVASGSLYNEQFF	TGTGCCAGCAGCTCCGGTGTGGCTAGCGGGAGTCTCTACAATGAGCAGTTCTTC	few	TRBV11-1	TRBD2	TRBJ2-1
CASSLTSGSYLEQFF	TGTGCCAGCAGCTTAACAAGCGGGAGTTACCTTGAGCAGTTCTTC	many	TRBV7-8	TRBD2	TRBJ2-1
CASSPGQGVSYGYTF	TGCGCCAGCAGCCCCGGACAGGGGGTTAGCTATGGCTACACCTTC	-	TRBV5-1	TRBD1	TRBJ1-2
CASSYVDSYGYTF	TGTGCCAGCAGTTATGTCGACAGCTATGGCTACACCTTC	many	TRBV6-2/TRBV6-3	-	TRBJ1-2
CASSQDFGPYEQYF	TGCGCCAGCAGCCAAGATTTCGGACCCTACGAGCAGTACTTC	-	TRBV4-3	-	TRBJ2-7
CASSPDANPNQPQHF	TGCGCCAGCAGCCCGGACGCTAACCCCAATCAGCCCCAGCATTTT	many	TRBV5-1	-	TRBJ1-5
CASAWLAGANEQFF	TGTGCCAGTGCTTGGCTAGCGGGAGCCAATGAGCAGTTCTTC	-	TRBV6-1	TRBD2	TRBJ2-1
CASSLVDSWTEYNEQFF	TGTGCCAGCAGCTTGGTGGACTCATGGACCGAATACAATGAGCAGTTCTTC	few	TRBV5-5	-	TRBJ2-1
CASSLDNREVVETQYF	TGTGCCAGCAGCTTAGATAACAGGGAGGTCGTGGAGACCCAGTACTTC	-	TRBV7-8	-	TRBJ2-5
CASSGKDRVAYEQFF	TGTGCCAGCAGTGGGAAGGACAGGGTGGCCTATGAGCAGTTCTTC	many	TRBV2	TRBD1	TRBJ2-1
CSVYKTSMGTDTQYF	TGCAGCGTCTACAAGACTAGCATGGGCACAGATACGCAGTATTTT	few	TRBV29-1	TRBD2	TRBJ2-3
CASTTGINNEQFF	TGTGCGAGCACGACTGGAATAAACAATGAGCAGTTCTTC	few	TRBV7-9	-	TRBJ2-1
CASSEVLYNQPQHF	TGTGCCAGCAGTGAAGTTCTATATAATCAGCCCCAGCATTTT	few	TRBV2	-	TRBJ1-5
CASSLSYRGYEQYF	TGTGCCAGCAGTTTATCGTACAGGGGTTACGAGCAGTACTTC	-	TRBV27	TRBD1	TRBJ2-7
CASSFPGGGYGYTF	TGCGCCAGCAGCTTTCCAGGGGGTGGCTATGGCTACACCTTC	many	TRBV5-1	TRBD1	TRBJ1-2
CASSFRLAGDEQYF	TGTGCCAGCAGCTTTAGGCTAGCGGGAGACGAGCAGTACTTC	-	TRBV11-2	TRBD2	TRBJ2-7
CASSPDRQGLFNEQFF	TGTGCCAGCAGTCCGGATCGACAGGGGCTTTTCAATGAGCAGTTCTTC	few	TRBV6-1	TRBD1	TRBJ2-1
CASSLADGGNQPQHF	TGTGCCAGCAGCTTGGCCGATGGTGGCAATCAGCCCCAGCATTTT	-	TRBV5-5	-	TRBJ1-5
CASSLGPDSYEQYF	TGTGCCAGCAGCTTAGGTCCAGACTCCTACGAGCAGTACTTC	many	TRBV7-8	-	TRBJ2-7
CASSPGGDPGELFF	TGTGCCAGCAGCCCGGGAGGGGATCCCGGGGAGCTGTTTTTT	many	TRBV3-1	TRBD2	TRBJ2-2
CASSLRAGPSYEQYF	TGTGCCAGCAGCTTACGAGCTGGCCCATCCTACGAGCAGTACTTC	many	TRBV11-2	-	TRBJ2-7
CASSYPTDRRGSYEQYF	TGTGCCAGCAGTTACCCTACGGACCGACGGGGCTCCTACGAGCAGTACTTC	few	TRBV6-2/TRBV6-3	-	TRBJ2-7
CASSYSRDNSYNEQFF	TGTGCCAGCAGTTACTCCAGGGACAACTCCTACAATGAGCAGTTCTTC	few	TRBV6-2/TRBV6-3	-	TRBJ2-1
CASSPTPAETSGYTGELFF	TGCGCCAGCAGCCCCACCCCCGCCGAGACTAGCGGATACACCGGGGAGCTGTTTTTT	many	TRBV5-1	TRBD2	TRBJ2-2
CASSQGDSRAPKETQYF	TGTGCCAGCAGCCAAGGGGACTCAAGGGCCCCAAAGGAGACCCAGTACTTC	few	TRBV14	-	TRBJ2-5
CAISVTANTGELFF	TGTGCCATCAGTGTTACGGCGAACACCGGGGAGCTGTTTTTT	-	TRBV10-3	-	TRBJ2-2
CASITGGPDYGYTF	TGTGCCAGCATAACTGGGGGTCCGGACTATGGCTACACCTTC	few	TRBV2	-	TRBJ1-2
CASSLQGLNSDEQYF	TGTGCCAGCAGTCTGCAGGGGTTAAATTCAGACGAGCAGTACTTC	few	TRBV12-3/TRBV12-4	-	TRBJ2-7
CASSLVWGGEQFF	TGTGCCAGCAGTTTAGTATGGGGGGGTGAGCAGTTCTTC	-	TRBV27	TRBD2	TRBJ2-1
CASSDLGIAGEEGSYEQYF	TGTGCCAGCAGTGATCTCGGAATAGCGGGGGAGGAGGGCTCCTACGAGCAGTACTTC	-	TRBV2	TRBD2	TRBJ2-7
CAIGTQGDYNEQFF	TGTGCCATCGGAACACAGGGGGACTACAATGAGCAGTTCTTC	many	TRBV24-1	TRBD1	TRBJ2-1
CASSVTSSGELFF	TGTGCCAGCAGTGTGACTAGTTCCGGGGAGCTGTTTTTT	-	TRBV25-1	-	TRBJ2-2
CASSSKPGLAGGELFF	TGTGCCAGCAGCTCAAAACCGGGACTAGCGGGCGGGGAGCTGTTTTTT	-	TRBV7-9	TRBD2	TRBJ2-2
CASSLPGGEKLFF	TGTGCCAGCAGCTTGCCAGGGGGGGAAAAACTGTTTTTT	few	TRBV7-9	TRBD1	TRBJ1-4
CASSLVRVNSTDTQYF	TGTGCCAGCAGCTTAGTGAGGGTAAATAGCACAGATACGCAGTATTTT	many	TRBV7-2	-	TRBJ2-3
CASSLRTGAHFNTGELFF	TGTGCCAGTAGCCTAAGAACAGGGGCCCATTTTAACACCGGGGAGCTGTTTTTT	-	TRBV19	TRBD1	TRBJ2-2
CASSIDRGQKKLFF	TGCGCCAGCAGTATCGACAGGGGACAGAAAAAACTGTTTTTT	many	TRBV5-1	TRBD1	TRBJ1-4
CASSFLSAAISDTQYF	TGTGCCAGCAGTTTTTTAAGCGCCGCGATTTCAGATACGCAGTATTTT	-	TRBV28	-	TRBJ2-3
CASSSRTSGGSSDTQYF	TGTGCCAGCAGCTCTAGAACTAGCGGGGGGTCATCAGATACGCAGTATTTT	many	TRBV7-9	TRBD2	TRBJ2-3
CASSRQAGELFF	TGTGCCAGCAGTCGACAGGCCGGGGAGCTGTTTTTT	-	TRBV27	-	TRBJ2-2